This entry lists 24 T cell receptor beta chains sequenced from one sample in a study of cytotoxic CD8 clonotypes in ibrutinib-treated CLL. TCRdb's table, derived via immunoSEQ multiplex PCR, lists solely in-frame clones and lacks some. The data contain some 28,000 clones, 62% of them singletons. Here the sequenced sample was PBMCs, taken before ibrutinib treatment. Receptors originate from a human donor with chronic lymphocytic leukemia.

The table lists this clone with a few counts. The CDR3 DNA is TGTGCCAGCAGTGAAGCGCTTCGGGCCTCCAGCTCCTACAATGAGCAGTTCTTC. Translation: CASSEALRASSSYNEQFF. The chain has TRBV2 and TRBJ2-1, with D hard to call. CDR1 and CDR2 (germline): SNHLY, FYNNEI. This CDR3 has 18 residues. Trimming stripped 0 bases from V and 0 bases from J, with 15 bases between.

The rearrangement links TRBV5-1 to TRBJ1-2, with D unclear. V gave up 1 base and J gave up 6 bases, with 13 bases separating them. Germline V gene lookup returns CDR1 SGHRS and CDR2 YFSETQ. The CDR3 is 14 residues long. The CDR3 DNA reads TGCGCCAGCAGCTTGAAAGCCACCGGTCATGGCTACACCTTC. Protein product: CASSLKATGHGYTF.

This clone was seen a handful of times. The chain joins TRBV25-1 to TRBJ1-4, with a weak D call TRBD1 (5 bases). The CDR3 covers 12 residues. The germline CDR1 and CDR2 sequences are MGHDK and SYGVNS. V lost 6 bases, J lost 7 bases, and 9 bases lay in between. The CDR3 bases are TGTGCCAGCAGGCAGGGTTCTGAAAAACTGTTTTTT. Amino acid sequence: CASRQGSEKLFF.

The chain uses TRBV19 and TRBJ2-7; D call uncertain. V lost 7 bases and J 0 bases, leaving 13 bases between the germline ends. The CDR3 has 14 residues. The germline CDR1 and CDR2 sequences are LNHDA and SQIVND (reference sequence). For the CDR3, the DNA is TGTGCCAGTACTCCCTCCCCGGCCTCCTACGAGCAGTACTTC. The encoded protein is CASTPSPASYEQYF.

This clone was seen a single time. The chain employs TRBV6-1 and TRBJ2-2; no firm D call. CDR1 and CDR2 from the germline V gene are MNHNS and SASEGT. CDR3 length: 15 amino acids. Trimming removed 8 bases at V and 2 bases at J, with 15 bases between. For the CDR3, the DNA is TGTGCCAGCGTGTTAGGGCACCTCAACACCGGGGAGCTGTTTTTT. Translating it yields CASVLGHLNTGELFF.

This chain links TRBV29-1 with TRBJ2-1; 8 bases line up with TRBD1. Germline lookup yields CDR1 SQVTM and CDR2 ANQGSEA. V gave up 4 bases and J gave up 4 bases; unmatched junction bases: 6. This CDR3 spans 14 amino acids. For the CDR3, the DNA is TGCAGCGTTGTAGGCAGGGGGCGGTACAATGAGCAGTTCTTC. This translates into CSVVGRGRYNEQFF.

This clone was seen only a few times. The chain joins TRBV6-1 to TRBJ1-2; 8 bases are a match to TRBD1. This CDR3 has 14 amino acids. Germline assignment: CDR1 MNHNS and CDR2 SASEGT. The V segment lost 5 bases and the J segment 6 bases; nucleotides outside the gene matches: 8. The CDR3 loop reads CASSSRTGTNGYTF. CDR3 bases: TGTGCCAGCAGTTCAAGGACAGGGACTAATGGCTACACCTTC.

This clone was seen once. The chain recombines TRBV4-2 with TRBJ1-1; tentatively, D is TRBD1 (6 bases). V was pared by 0 bases and J by 9 bases, with 14 bases between. Looked up from germline, CDR1 is LGHNA and CDR2 is YNFKEQ. CDR3 length: 14 residues. The CDR3: CASSQDSGGRKAFF. In DNA form, the CDR3 reads TGTGCCAGCAGCCAAGATTCCGGGGGGCGGAAAGCTTTCTTT.

V gene TRBV7-2 combines with J gene TRBJ2-1, with TRBD2 identical over 10 bases. The CDR3 runs to 16 residues. With 8 bases clipped from V and 3 bases from J, the junction kept 10 bases outside the gene matches. Germline V lookup: CDR1 SGHTA, CDR2 FQGNSA. Here the CDR3 DNA reads TGTGCCAGCGGGACTAGCGCGACGTTACTCTACAATGAGCAGTTCTTC. Translating gives CASGTSATLLYNEQFF.

The rearrangement joins TRBV18 to TRBJ2-2; TRBD2 is a possible D gene (5 bases). Looked up from germline, CDR1 is KGHSH and CDR2 is LQKENI. This CDR3 comprises 14 residues. Trimming shortened V by 6 bases and J by 3 bases, and 11 bases separated the two germline ends. The CDR3 DNA reads as TGTGCCAGCTCCCCGGGGAAGGACACCGGGGAGCTGTTTTTT. Translating it yields CASSPGKDTGELFF.

This chain links TRBV30 with TRBJ1-2; TRBD1 aligns across 9 bases. Germline trimming cut 3 bases from V and 5 bases from J; bases unmatched to any gene: 13. CDR1 GTSNPN and CDR2 SVGIG come from the germline V gene (reference sequence). The CDR3 runs 16 residues. DNA of the CDR3: TGTGCCTGGAGAGAAATACAGGGGGCTTCTCGATATGGCTACACCTTC. Translated, it gives CAWREIQGASRYGYTF.

The CDR3 spells CASSMGQGYADTQYF. The DNA for the CDR3 is TGTGCCAGTAGTATGGGACAGGGATACGCAGATACGCAGTATTTT. This rearrangement joins TRBV19 to TRBJ2-3; TRBD1 aligns across 9 bases. The CDR3 loop spans 15 amino acids. The germline CDR1 and CDR2 sequences are LNHDA and SQIVND (reference sequence). Losses at the gene ends were 3 bases for V and 4 bases for J; bases not matched to a gene: 5.

The sample holds a few counts of this clone. The CDR3 protein is CASSSRPDRANGYTF. The CDR3 DNA sequence: TGTGCCAGCAGCTCTCGTCCGGACAGGGCGAATGGCTACACCTTC. The rearrangement joins TRBV21-1 to TRBJ1-2; TRBD1, the table's D call, lacks a check against the DNA. TRBV21-1 is a pseudogene segment. The length of the CDR3 is 15 residues.

The chain uses TRBV7-8 and TRBJ2-1, with D perhaps matching TRBD1 or TRBD2 (5 bases each). Between the trimmed V and J ends, which lost 3 bases and 7 bases, there was a span of 13 bases. Germline CDR1 and CDR2: SGHVS and FQNEAQ. This CDR3 has 14 residues. CDR3 region: CASSFRGGGNEQFF. DNA for the CDR3: TGTGCCAGCAGCTTTAGGGGCGGCGGGAATGAGCAGTTCTTC.

The sample holds a few counts of this clone. This chain connects TRBV28 to TRBJ2-1; possible D gene TRBD2, 5 bases. V lost 7 bases to trimming and J lost 2 bases, with 21 bases between them. Germline CDR1 reads MDHEN; CDR2 reads SYDVKM. The CDR3 length is 17 residues. The CDR3 sequence is CASTGLVIRKAYNEQFF. CDR3 DNA: TGTGCCAGCACGGGGTTGGTTATACGAAAGGCCTACAATGAGCAGTTCTTC.

This sequence joins TRBV5-1 and TRBJ2-7; D gene ambiguous. This CDR3 spans 14 amino acids. Trimming shortened V by 3 bases and J by 7 bases, and 17 bases separated the two germline ends. Germline V CDR1 and CDR2: SGHRS, YFSETQ. The CDR3 sequence: CASSWEISAREQYF. As DNA, the CDR3 is TGCGCCAGCAGCTGGGAAATCAGCGCTCGTGAGCAGTACTTC.

The chain combines TRBV6-1 with TRBJ2-2, with 7 bases lining up with TRBD2. The CDR3 spans 15 residues. The trim removed 6 bases at V and 4 bases at J, leaving 8 bases unmatched. Germline V gene lookup returns CDR1 MNHNS and CDR2 SASEGT. The CDR3 DNA reads as TGTGCCAGCAGACGGGCTAGCGGAAGCACCGGGGAGCTGTTTTTT. The encoded protein is CASRRASGSTGELFF.

This chain uses TRBV6-6 with TRBJ1-2; D call uncertain. Germline values: CDR1 MNHNY, CDR2 SVGAGI (reference sequence). Trimming removed 2 bases at V and 2 bases at J, with 9 bases between. This CDR3 has 14 residues. The CDR3 DNA follows: TGTGCCAGCAGTTACGAGGGAGGGAACTATGGCTACACCTTC. It yields the protein CASSYEGGNYGYTF.

DNA of the CDR3: TGTGCCAGCACAGAGGCGGGGAGCTACAATGAGCAGTTCTTC. It codes for CASTEAGSYNEQFF. The genes are TRBV2 and TRBJ2-1; possible D gene TRBD2, 6 bases. The CDR3 covers 14 residues. CDR1 and CDR2 from the germline V gene are SNHLY and FYNNEI. V lost 7 bases to trimming and J lost 3 bases, with 13 bases between them.

This clone appeared a few times. This chain joins TRBV19 and TRBJ1-2, with D tentatively TRBD1 (6 bases). The germline CDR1 and CDR2 sequences are LNHDA and SQIVND (reference sequence). The CDR3 spans 10 residues. V dropped 7 bases and J dropped 10 bases, with 10 bases sitting between them. This CDR3 is CASKGGDYTF. DNA for the CDR3: TGTGCCAGTAAAGGGGGGGACTACACCTTC.

This chain joins TRBV9 and TRBJ2-7, with D possibly being TRBD1 (6 bases). V lost 4 bases and J 6 bases, leaving 11 bases between the germline ends. Germline CDR1 reads SGDLS; CDR2 reads YYNGEE. This CDR3 is 12 amino acids long. The CDR3 sequence: CASSTQGREQYF. CDR3 in DNA: TGTGCCAGCAGCACACAGGGTCGCGAGCAGTACTTC.

This chain uses TRBV23-1 with TRBJ2-3; D is perhaps TRBD2 (5 bases). TRBV23-1 is given ORF status, its function remaining uncertain. The CDR3 contains 19 residues. The V gene lost 11 bases and the J gene lost 2 bases, with 32 bases spanning the gap. CDR3 nucleotide sequence: TGCGCCGCCCGTTTGGACTCAAGTCCCCCACGGCTTTTCACAGATACGCAGTATTTT. This sequence encodes CAARLDSSPPRLFTDTQYF.

The chain joins TRBV5-1 to TRBJ2-1; 10 bases are shared with TRBD2. The CDR3 consists of 16 residues. The trim removed 3 bases at V and 4 bases at J, leaving 7 bases unmatched. In germline, CDR1 is SGHRS, CDR2 YFSETQ. The CDR3 DNA follows: TGCGCCAGCAGCTCCCTAGCGGGAGTGGTGTACAATGAGCAGTTCTTC. Amino acids: CASSSLAGVVYNEQFF.

The V call is TRBV5-1, the J call TRBJ2-1, with no clear D. Germline CDR1 and CDR2: SGHRS and YFSETQ. The CDR3 has 14 amino acids. The V end lost 0 bases, the J end lost 8 bases, and 12 bases lay between the germline ends. The CDR3 here is CASSLAATYDEQFF. The CDR3 nucleotides are TGCGCCAGCAGCTTGGCCGCGACGTACGATGAGCAGTTCTTC. The full variable domain, its missing parts supplied by reference TRBV5-1 and TRBJ2-1, is KAGVTQTPRYLIKTRGQQVTLSCSPISGHRSVSWYQQTPGQGLQFLFEYFSETQRNKGNFPGRFSGRQFSNSRSEMNVSTLELGDSALYLCASSLAATYDEQFFGPGTRLTVL.